A single sample gave rise to the 12 T cell receptor beta chains below, sequenced in a study of long-term antiretroviral therapy in people with HIV. Samples were assayed with immunoSEQ v3.0 at survey level. Clones were read by immunoSEQ multiplex PCR, and TCRdb kept only the in-frame ones, dropping some. The profile shows about 24,000 clones, roughly 80% of them singletons. This material consisted of unsorted PBMCs, taken 4.4 years after starting antiretroviral therapy. These TCRs come from a man aged 30 to 39 with HIV.

CDR3 sequence reads: CASSEGSGYGYTF. In DNA form, the CDR3 reads TGCGCCAGCAGTGAGGGGAGCGGCTATGGCTACACCTTC. The chain has TRBV10-2 and TRBJ1-2; D is unresolved. CDR1 and CDR2 (germline): WSHSY, SAAADI. This CDR3 has 13 residues. The V and J ends lost 2 bases and 4 bases respectively, with 8 bases between them.

This clone was seen a handful of times. The chain employs TRBV10-1 and TRBJ2-1; 8 nucleotides match TRBD1. Germline V gene lookup returns CDR1 WNHNN and CDR2 SYGVQD (reference sequence). The CDR3 is 14 residues long. V was clipped by 4 bases and J by 6 bases; unmatched bases: 5. The DNA for the CDR3 is TGCGCCAGCAGTGGTACCGGGACAGGCAATGAGCAGTTCTTC. This encodes CASSGTGTGNEQFF.

There are a few counts of this clone. V is TRBV11-2 and J is TRBJ2-5, with a weak D call TRBD2 (7 bases). The V end was cut by 5 bases, the J end by 5 bases, with 18 bases between. CDR3 length: 15 residues. CDR1 SGHAT and CDR2 FQNNGV come from the germline V gene. CDR3 region: CASSPRGGARETQYF. Written as DNA, the CDR3 is TGTGCCAGCAGCCCCCGAGGGGGGGCCAGGGAGACCCAGTACTTC.

This clone was recorded only once. The chain joins TRBV4-1 to TRBJ1-5; 7 bases agree with TRBD1. The CDR3 covers 16 residues. CDR1 and CDR2 from the germline V gene are MGHRA and YSYEKL. Unmatched junction bases numbered 6, after V lost 1 base and J lost 3 bases. DNA of the CDR3: TGCGCCAGCAGCCAAGGCGTGACAGGGAACAATCAGCCCCAGCATTTT. Translation gives CASSQGVTGNNQPQHF.

CDR3 nucleotides: TGTGCCAGCAACCCGACAGGGGGCTATTATGGCTACACCTTC. It specifies CASNPTGGYYGYTF. The genes are TRBV7-2 and TRBJ1-2, with 10 bases matching TRBD1. The CDR3 extends over 14 amino acids. CDR1 is SGHTA and CDR2 is FQGNSA in the germline V gene. The V segment lost 7 bases and the J segment 5 bases; nucleotides outside the gene matches: 7.

This chain connects TRBV14 to TRBJ1-5, with D possibly TRBD1 on 5 matching bases. The germline V and J ends were trimmed by 2 bases and 6 bases, with 32 bases remaining between them. Germline V lookup: CDR1 SGHDN, CDR2 FVKESK. The CDR3 spans 21 residues. Here the CDR3 reads CASSQRPSGHIQRLASQPQHF. CDR3 coding DNA: TGTGCCAGCAGCCAACGTCCCTCAGGACACATCCAAAGATTGGCGAGTCAGCCCCAGCATTTT. Together with reference TRBV14 and TRBJ1-5, the CDR3 gives the full variable domain: EAGVTQFPSHSVIEKGQTVTLRCDPISGHDNLYWYRRVMGKEIKFLLHFVKESKQDESGMPNNRFLAERTGGTYSTLKVQPAELEDSGVYFCASSQRPSGHIQRLASQPQHFGDGTRLSIL.

CDR3 protein: CASSLGTGTYEQYF. The CDR3 DNA is TGTGCCAGCAGCTTGGGGACTGGAACCTACGAGCAGTACTTC. The chain recombines TRBV11-3 with TRBJ2-7; TRBD2 might be the D (6 bases). Germline lookup yields CDR1 SGHNT and CDR2 YENEEA. Trimming shortened V by 3 bases and J by 2 bases, and 11 bases separated the two germline ends. This CDR3 is built from 14 residues.

The chain joins TRBV7-9 to TRBJ2-5; 7 bases line up with TRBD2. V lost 6 bases and J lost 1; bases outside the gene matches: 20. The CDR3 sequence is 19 residues long. Germline V CDR1 and CDR2: SEHNR, FQNEAQ (reference sequence). This CDR3 is CASRAPLASGSSLQETQYF. The CDR3 coding sequence is TGTGCCAGCAGGGCCCCATTGGCTAGCGGATCGTCGCTCCAAGAGACCCAGTACTTC.

The J gene is TRBJ2-1, the V gene TRBV28; D is undetermined. V was trimmed by 3 bases and J by 7 bases, leaving 7 bases between them. CDR3 length: 12 amino acids. Germline assignment: CDR1 MDHEN and CDR2 SYDVKM. Here the CDR3 DNA reads TGTGCCAGCAGTTTTCAGGCTAATGAGCAGTTCTTC. This encodes CASSFQANEQFF.

This clone was detected once. The chain links TRBV7-2 to TRBJ1-5, with D unclear. This CDR3 spans 14 amino acids. CDR1 is SGHTA, CDR2 FQGNSA, per germline. V shed 0 bases and J shed 6 bases, with 9 bases lying between them. The CDR3 nucleotides read TGTGCCAGCAGCTTAGCAGGGCGAGGTCAGCCCCAGCATTTT. Translation gives CASSLAGRGQPQHF.

The V and J genes are TRBV5-4 and TRBJ1-1; unclear D gene. Between the trimmed V and J ends, which lost 2 bases and 0 bases, there was a span of 5 bases. The germline CDR1 and CDR2 sequences are SGHNT and YYREEE (reference sequence). The CDR3 is 13 residues long. DNA for the CDR3: TGTGCCAGCAGCTTTTCTATGAACACTGAAGCTTTCTTT. It translates to CASSFSMNTEAFF.

The chain couples TRBV28 to TRBJ2-3; unclear D gene. Per germline, CDR1 MDHEN and CDR2 SYDVKM. The CDR3 sequence is 12 residues long. V was shortened by 7 bases and J by 3 bases, with 8 bases between the two germline ends. DNA of the CDR3: TGTGCCAGCACCTCTCGAACAGATACGCAGTATTTT. Its protein product is CASTSRTDTQYF.